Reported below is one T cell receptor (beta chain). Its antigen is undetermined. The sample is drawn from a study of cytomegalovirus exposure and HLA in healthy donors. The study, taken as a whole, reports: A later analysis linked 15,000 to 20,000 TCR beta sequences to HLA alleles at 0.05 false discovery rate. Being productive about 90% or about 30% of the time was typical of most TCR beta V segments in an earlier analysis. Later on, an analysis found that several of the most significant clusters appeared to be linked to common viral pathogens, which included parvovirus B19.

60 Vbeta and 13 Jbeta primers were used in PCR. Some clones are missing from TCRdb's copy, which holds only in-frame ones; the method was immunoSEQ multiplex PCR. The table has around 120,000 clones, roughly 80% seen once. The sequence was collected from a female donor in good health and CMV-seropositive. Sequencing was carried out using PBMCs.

CDR3 region: CASSQDLSRADTQYF. Here the CDR3 DNA reads TGCGCCAGCAGCCAAGATTTGTCGAGGGCGGATACGCAGTATTTT. The gene calls are TRBV4-3 and TRBJ2-3; tentative D call: TRBD2 (5 bases). CDR3 length equals 15 residues. Germline values: CDR1 LGHNA, CDR2 YSLEER. V was clipped by 0 bases and J by 6 bases, with 13 bases between them.